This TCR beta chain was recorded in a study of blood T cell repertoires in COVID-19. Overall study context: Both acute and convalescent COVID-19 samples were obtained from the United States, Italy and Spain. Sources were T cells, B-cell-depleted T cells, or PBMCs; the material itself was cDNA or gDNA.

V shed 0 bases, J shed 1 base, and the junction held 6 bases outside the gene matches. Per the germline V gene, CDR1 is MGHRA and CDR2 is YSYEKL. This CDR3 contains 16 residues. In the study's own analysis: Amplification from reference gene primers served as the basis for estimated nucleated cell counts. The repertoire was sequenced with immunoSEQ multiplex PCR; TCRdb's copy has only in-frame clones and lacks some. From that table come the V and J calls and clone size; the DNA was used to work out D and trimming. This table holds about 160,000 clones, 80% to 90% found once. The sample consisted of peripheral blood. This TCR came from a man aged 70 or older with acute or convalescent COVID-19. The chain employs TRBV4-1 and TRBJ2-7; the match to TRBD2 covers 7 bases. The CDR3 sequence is CASSQDWGGVSYEQYF. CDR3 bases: TGCGCCAGCAGCCAAGATTGGGGGGGGGTTTCCTACGAGCAGTACTTC.